This T cell receptor (beta chain) was recorded in a study of cytomegalovirus exposure and HLA in healthy donors. It was with 60 Vbeta and 13 Jbeta primers that the PCR ran. Sequencing used immunoSEQ multiplex PCR; TCRdb keeps in-frame clones, though not all of them. This table holds roughly 110,000 clones, roughly 70% found once. CDR1 is MNHNS, CDR2 SASEGT, per germline. V was cut by 3 bases and J by 4 bases, with 12 bases left in between. CDR3 length: 14 amino acids. The specimen was PBMCs. V gene TRBV6-1 combines with J gene TRBJ1-1; no definite D call. The TCR originated in a woman younger than 45 in good health and CMV-seronegative. The DNA of the CDR3 is TGTGCCAGCAGTGATGGGCAGTCCGGCACTGAAGCTTTCTTT. It translates to CASSDGQSGTEAFF.